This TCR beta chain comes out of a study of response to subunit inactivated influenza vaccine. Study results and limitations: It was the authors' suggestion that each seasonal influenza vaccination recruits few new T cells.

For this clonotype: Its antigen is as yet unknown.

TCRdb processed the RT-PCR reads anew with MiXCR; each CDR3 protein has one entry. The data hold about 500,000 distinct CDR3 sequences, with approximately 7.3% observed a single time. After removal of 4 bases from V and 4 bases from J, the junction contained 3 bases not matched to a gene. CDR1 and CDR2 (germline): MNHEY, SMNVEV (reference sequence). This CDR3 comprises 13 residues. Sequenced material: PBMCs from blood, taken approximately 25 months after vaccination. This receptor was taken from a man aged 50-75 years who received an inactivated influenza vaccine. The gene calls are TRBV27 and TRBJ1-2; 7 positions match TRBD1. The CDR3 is CASSYRTGYGYTF. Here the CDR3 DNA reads TGTGCCAGCAGTTATCGGACAGGCTATGGCTACACCTTC.